Listed here are 4 T cell receptor beta chains from one sample, sequenced in a study of tumor-infiltrating lymphocytes in glioblastoma multiforme. Three nested ARM-PCR rounds with V-beta and C-beta primers built TCRB libraries. Via MiXCR, TCRdb re-called the multiplex PCR reads, giving one row per CDR3 protein. This sample has more than 10,000 distinct CDR3 sequences, with roughly 64% found just once. The sample comprised brain tumor tissue. Receptor source: a male donor with glioblastoma.

In the case of this clonotype: At one boundary the junction diverges from the germline segment, which might be a read error. V usage is TRBV29-1 and J usage is TRBJ2-1; perhaps TRBD1 as D (7 bases). Germline V CDR1 and CDR2: SQVTM, ANQGSEA. The CDR3 is 14 residues long. The DNA for the CDR3 is TGTAGCGTTGTGGGGCGGCAGGGGGGTAATGAGCAGTTCTTC. Its protein is CSVVGRQGGNEQFF.

The genes are TRBV11-2 and TRBJ2-3; D tentatively reads TRBD1 or TRBD2 (7 bases each). The germline gives CDR1 SGHAT, CDR2 FQNNGV. V lost 4 bases and J lost 5, with 19 bases in between. This CDR3 contains 16 residues. CDR3 amino acids: CASSSQGGGSRDTQYF. In DNA, the CDR3 is TGTGCCAGCAGCTCCCAAGGGGGCGGGAGTAGAGATACGCAGTATTTT.

Concerning this clonotype: Germline is not matched at one junction end, which may reflect a read error. This rearrangement joins TRBV9 to TRBJ1-1, with D possibly matching TRBD1 (5 bases). The germline V gene encodes CDR1 SGDLS and CDR2 YYNGEE. The CDR3 totals 16 residues. This CDR3 reads CAGSRGGIGAGSEAFF. The CDR3 coding sequence is TGTGCCGGCAGTAGGGGTGGTATAGGGGCTGGTAGTGAAGCTTTCTTT.

Only a few counts were recorded for this clonotype. The rearrangement joins TRBV29-1 to TRBJ1-1; D possibly corresponds to TRBD1 (6 bases). This CDR3 spans 12 amino acids. Trimming cost V 7 bases and J 3 bases, with 12 bases left between them. CDR1 and CDR2 from the germline V gene are SQVTM and ANQGSEA. CDR3 DNA: TGCAGCGCACGGACAGACTACACTGAAGCTTTCTTT. Translation gives CSARTDYTEAFF.